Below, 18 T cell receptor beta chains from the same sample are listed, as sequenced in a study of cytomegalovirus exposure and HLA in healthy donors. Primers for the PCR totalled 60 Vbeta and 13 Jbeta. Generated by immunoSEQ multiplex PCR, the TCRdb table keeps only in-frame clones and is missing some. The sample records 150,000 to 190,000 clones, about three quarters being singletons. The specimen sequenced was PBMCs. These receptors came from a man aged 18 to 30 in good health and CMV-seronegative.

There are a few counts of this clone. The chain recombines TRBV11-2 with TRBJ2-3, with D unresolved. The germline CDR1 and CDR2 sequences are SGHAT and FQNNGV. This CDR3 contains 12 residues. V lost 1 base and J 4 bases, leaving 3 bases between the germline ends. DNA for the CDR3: TGTGCCAGCAGCTTAGTCGCAGATACGCAGTATTTT. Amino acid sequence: CASSLVADTQYF. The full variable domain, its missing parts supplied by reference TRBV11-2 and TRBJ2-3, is EAGVAQSPRYKIIEKRQSVAFWCNPISGHATLYWYQQILGQGPKLLIQFQNNGVVDDSQLPKDRFSAERLKGVDSTLKIQPAKLEDSAVYLCASSLVADTQYFGPGTRLTVL.

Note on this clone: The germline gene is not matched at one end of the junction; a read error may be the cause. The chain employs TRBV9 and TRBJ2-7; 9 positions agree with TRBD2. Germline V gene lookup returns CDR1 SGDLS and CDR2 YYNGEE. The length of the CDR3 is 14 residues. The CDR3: CASSVGLAGPPRDF. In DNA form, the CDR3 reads TGTGCCAGCAGCGTAGGGCTAGCGGGACCTCCCAGGGACTTC.

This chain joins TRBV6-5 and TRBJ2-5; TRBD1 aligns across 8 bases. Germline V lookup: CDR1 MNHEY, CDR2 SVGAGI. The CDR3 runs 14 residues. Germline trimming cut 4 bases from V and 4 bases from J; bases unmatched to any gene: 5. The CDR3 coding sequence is TGTGCCAGCAGTTCCTATGACAGGGGAGAGACCCAGTACTTC. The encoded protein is CASSSYDRGETQYF.

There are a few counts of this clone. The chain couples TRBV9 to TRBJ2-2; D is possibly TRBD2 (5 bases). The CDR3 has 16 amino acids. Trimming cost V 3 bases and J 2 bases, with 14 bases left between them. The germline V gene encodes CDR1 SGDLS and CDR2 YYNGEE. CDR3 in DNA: TGTGCCAGCAGCGGTCAACGAGCGGAAAACACCGGGGAGCTGTTTTTT. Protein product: CASSGQRAENTGELFF.

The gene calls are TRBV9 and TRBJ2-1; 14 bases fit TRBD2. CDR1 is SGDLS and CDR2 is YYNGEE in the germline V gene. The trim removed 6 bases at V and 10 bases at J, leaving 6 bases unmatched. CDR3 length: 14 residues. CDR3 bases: TGTGCCAGCAAACTCGGACTAGCGGGAGGCGAGCAGTTCTTC. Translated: CASKLGLAGGEQFF.

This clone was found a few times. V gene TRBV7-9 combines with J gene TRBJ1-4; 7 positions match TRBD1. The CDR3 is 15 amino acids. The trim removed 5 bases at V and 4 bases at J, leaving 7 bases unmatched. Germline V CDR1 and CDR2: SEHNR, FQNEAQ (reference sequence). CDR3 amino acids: CASSTLGQVNEKLFF. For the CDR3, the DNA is TGTGCCAGCAGCACCCTCGGACAGGTTAATGAAAAACTGTTTTTT.

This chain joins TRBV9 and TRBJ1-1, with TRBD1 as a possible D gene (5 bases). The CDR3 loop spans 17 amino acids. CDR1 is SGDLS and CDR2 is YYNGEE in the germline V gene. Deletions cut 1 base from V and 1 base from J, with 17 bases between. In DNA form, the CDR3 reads TGTGCCAGCAGCGTATCAATCGGTGGGGGGAAGAACACTGAAGCTTTCTTT. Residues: CASSVSIGGGKNTEAFF. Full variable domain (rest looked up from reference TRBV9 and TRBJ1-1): DSGVTQTPKHLITATGQRVTLRCSPRSGDLSVYWYQQSLDQGLQFLIQYYNGEERAKGNILERFSAQQFPDLHSELNLSSLELGDSALYFCASSVSIGGGKNTEAFFGQGTRLTVV.

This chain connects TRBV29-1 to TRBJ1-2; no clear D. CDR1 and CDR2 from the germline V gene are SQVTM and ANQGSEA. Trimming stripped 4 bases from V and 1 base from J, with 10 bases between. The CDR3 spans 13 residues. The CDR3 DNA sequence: TGCAGCGTTGTATGGCCAATTAACTATGGCTACACCTTC. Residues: CSVVWPINYGYTF.

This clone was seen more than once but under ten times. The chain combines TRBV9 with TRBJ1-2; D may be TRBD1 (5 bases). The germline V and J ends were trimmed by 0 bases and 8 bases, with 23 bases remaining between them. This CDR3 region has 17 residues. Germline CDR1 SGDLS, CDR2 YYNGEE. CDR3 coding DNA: TGTGCCAGCAGCGTAGCCCTAAGGTGGGAGGGGCCTCGGGGCTACACCTTC. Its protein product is CASSVALRWEGPRGYTF.

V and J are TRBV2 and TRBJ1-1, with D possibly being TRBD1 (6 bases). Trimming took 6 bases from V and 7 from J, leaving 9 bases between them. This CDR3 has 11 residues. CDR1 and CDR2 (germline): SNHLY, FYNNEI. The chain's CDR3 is CASRKGGEAFF. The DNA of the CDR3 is TGTGCCAGCAGGAAAGGGGGTGAAGCTTTCTTT.

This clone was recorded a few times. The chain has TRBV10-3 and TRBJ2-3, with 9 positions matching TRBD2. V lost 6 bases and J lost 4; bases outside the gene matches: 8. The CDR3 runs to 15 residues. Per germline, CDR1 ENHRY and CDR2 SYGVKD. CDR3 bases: TGTGCCATCAGCTTAGCGGGAGTAAAGGCAGATACGCAGTATTTT. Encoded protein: CAISLAGVKADTQYF.

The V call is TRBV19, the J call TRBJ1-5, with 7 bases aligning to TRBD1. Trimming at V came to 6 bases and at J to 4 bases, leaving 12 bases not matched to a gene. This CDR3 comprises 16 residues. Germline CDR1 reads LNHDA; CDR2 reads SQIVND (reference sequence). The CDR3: CASSPSTGIGNQPQHF. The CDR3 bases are TGTGCCAGTAGCCCATCGACAGGGATTGGAAATCAGCCCCAGCATTTT. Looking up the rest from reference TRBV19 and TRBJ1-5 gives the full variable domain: DGGITQSPKYLFRKEGQNVTLSCEQNLNHDAMYWYRQDPGQGLRLIYYSQIVNDFQKGDIAEGYSVSREKKESFPLTVTSAQKNPTAFYLCASSPSTGIGNQPQHFGDGTRLSIL.

The CDR3 region is CASSFQGWGEKLFF. Written as DNA, the CDR3 is TGTGCCAGCAGCTTCCAGGGGTGGGGTGAAAAACTGTTTTTT. The rearrangement uses TRBV5-4 and TRBJ1-4; perhaps TRBD1 as D (6 bases). Germline lookup yields CDR1 SGHNT and CDR2 YYREEE (reference sequence). Trimming removed 2 bases from V and 7 bases from J, with 12 bases in between. The CDR3 contains 14 residues.

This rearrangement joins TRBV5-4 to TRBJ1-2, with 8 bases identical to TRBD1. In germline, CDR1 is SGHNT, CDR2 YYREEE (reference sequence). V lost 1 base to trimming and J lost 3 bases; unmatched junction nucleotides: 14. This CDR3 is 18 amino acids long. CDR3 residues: CASSLRVEAGGGYYGYTF. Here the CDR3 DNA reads TGTGCCAGCAGCTTGAGGGTCGAGGCAGGGGGCGGGTACTATGGCTACACCTTC.

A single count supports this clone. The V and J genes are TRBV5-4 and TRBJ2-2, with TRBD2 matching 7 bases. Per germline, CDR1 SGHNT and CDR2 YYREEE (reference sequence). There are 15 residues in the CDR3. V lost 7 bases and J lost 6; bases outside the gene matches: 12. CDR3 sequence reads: CASGPRGNEAGELFF. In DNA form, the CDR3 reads TGTGCCAGCGGTCCGCGGGGGAATGAGGCCGGGGAGCTGTTTTTT. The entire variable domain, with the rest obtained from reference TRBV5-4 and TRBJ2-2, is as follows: ETGVTQSPTHLIKTRGQQVTLRCSSQSGHNTVSWYQQALGQGPQFIFQYYREEENGRGNFPPRFSGLQFPNYSSELNVNALELDDSALYLCASGPRGNEAGELFFGEGSRLTVL.

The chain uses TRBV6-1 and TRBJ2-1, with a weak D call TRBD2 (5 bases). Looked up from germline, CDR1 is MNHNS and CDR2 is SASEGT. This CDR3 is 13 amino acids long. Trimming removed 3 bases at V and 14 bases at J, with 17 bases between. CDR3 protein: CASSDSSQEVKFF. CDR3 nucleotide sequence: TGTGCCAGCAGTGACTCGTCTCAGGAGGTAAAGTTCTTC.

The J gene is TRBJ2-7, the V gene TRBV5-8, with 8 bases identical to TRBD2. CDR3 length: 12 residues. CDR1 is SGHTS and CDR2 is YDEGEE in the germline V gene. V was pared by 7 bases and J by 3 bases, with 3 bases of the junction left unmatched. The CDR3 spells CASLGLVYEQYF. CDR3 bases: TGTGCCAGCTTGGGACTAGTCTACGAGCAGTACTTC. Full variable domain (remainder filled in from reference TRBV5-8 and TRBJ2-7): EAGVTQSPTHLIKTRGQQATLRCSPISGHTSVYWYQQALGLGLQFLLWYDEGEERNRGNFPPRFSGRQFPNYSSELNVNALELEDSALYLCASLGLVYEQYFGPGTRLTVT.

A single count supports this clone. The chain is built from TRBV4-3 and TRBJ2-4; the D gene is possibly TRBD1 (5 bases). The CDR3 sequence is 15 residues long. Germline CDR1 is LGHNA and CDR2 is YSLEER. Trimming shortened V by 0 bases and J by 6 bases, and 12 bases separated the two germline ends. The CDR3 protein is CASSQELQGLNIQYF. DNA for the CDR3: TGCGCCAGCAGCCAAGAGCTCCAGGGCCTAAACATTCAGTACTTC.